Listed below are T cell receptor beta chains from one sample, sequenced in a study of shared clonotypes between healthy human individuals. Using immunoSEQ multiplex PCR, the repertoire was profiled, and TCRdb retains in-frame clones only, with some absent. Of about 700,000 clones in the sample, roughly nine tenths are singletons; the top ten hold 24%. The sequencing input was naive CD8+ T cells sorted from blood. These receptors were collected from a man younger than 40 in good health. Both conserved end residues are trimmed from each CDR3. Fields, in order: J gene, V gene, CDR3 protein.

J: TRBJ2-2; V: TRBV30; CDR3: AWSGGEGTGELF
J: TRBJ2-2; V: TRBV27; CDR3: ASSLLSDRVGELF
J: TRBJ2-3; V: TRBV5-5; CDR3: ASSLATDTQY
J: TRBJ1-2; V: TRBV28; CDR3: ASSLDVWENYGYT
J: TRBJ2-3; V: TRBV19; CDR3: ASSPQGISTDTQY
J: TRBJ1-1; V: TRBV21-1; CDR3: ASTSAGVRAEAF
J: TRBJ1-1; V: TRBV25-1; CDR3: ASSLPDSNTEAF
J: TRBJ1-2; V: TRBV5-6; CDR3: ASSLGTGVYT
J: TRBJ2-2; V: TRBV29-1; CDR3: SVEQAGGLF
J: TRBJ2-2; V: TRBV15; CDR3: ATSHYRGRNTGELF
J: TRBJ2-7; V: TRBV13; CDR3: ASSRGYEQY
J: TRBJ1-1; V: TRBV7-8; CDR3: ASRLYPVDRESEAF
J: TRBJ2-1; V: TRBV5-1; CDR3: ASSFRRALGEQF
J: TRBJ2-2; V: TRBV27; CDR3: ASTSSFTGELF
J: TRBJ2-7; V: TRBV9; CDR3: ASSVGGSRYEQY
J: TRBJ1-5; V: TRBV7-9; CDR3: ASSSPEEEMGNQPQH
J: TRBJ2-3; V: TRBV7-9; CDR3: ASSSDLQGWRTDTQY
J: TRBJ2-3; V: TRBV5-1; CDR3: ASSLPLADTQY
J: TRBJ1-2; V: TRBV6-5; CDR3: ASSYSNGLNSYGYT
J: TRBJ2-4; V: TRBV6-1; CDR3: ASSERVLAKNIQY
J: TRBJ1-1; V: TRBV9; CDR3: ASSGRSGAF
J: TRBJ2-1; V: TRBV5-1; CDR3: ASSLAPSGRAYNEQF
J: TRBJ1-5; V: TRBV27; CDR3: ASSYGFSQPQH
J: TRBJ2-7; V: TRBV13; CDR3: ASSYTGEGHEQY
J: TRBJ1-2; V: TRBV5-4; CDR3: ASSFGQNYGYT
J: TRBJ2-1; V: TRBV14; CDR3: ASRGQGYNEQF
J: TRBJ2-2; V: TRBV4-1; CDR3: ASSQDRTGTFSAGELF
J: TRBJ2-1; V: TRBV7-2; CDR3: ASSTLAESSYNEQF
J: TRBJ1-5; V: TRBV27; CDR3: ASGVVMHQPQH
J: TRBJ2-7; V: TRBV9; CDR3: ASSPWRTGVDEQY